Shown below are 20 T cell receptor beta chains from a single sample sequenced in a study of blood T cells in healthy people across ages. Using a J-beta primer mix together with a sample-barcoded 5' primer, a second PCR was run for roughly 6 to 11 cycles. TCRdb analysed the 5' RACE reads with MiXCR anew, one entry per CDR3 protein. The table lists approximately 770,000 distinct CDR3 sequences, about 62% of them singletons. Sequenced input: blood. These receptors were obtained from a man aged 25-45 years in good health.

There are a few counts of this clonotype. This chain uses TRBV7-2 with TRBJ2-5; D may be TRBD1 (6 bases). The J call is in doubt because the DNA end fits TRBJ2-7 better. This CDR3 has 13 residues. Germline values: CDR1 SGHTA, CDR2 FQGNSA. CDR3 bases: TGTGCCAGCAGCTCAGGGGTCGGATACGAGCAGTACTTC. Translation gives CASSSGVGYEQYF.

There are a few counts of this clonotype. The chain combines TRBV4-3 with TRBJ2-4, with D perhaps being TRBD1 or TRBD2 (5 bases each). The CDR3 sequence is 15 residues long. Germline loops: CDR1 LGHNA, CDR2 YSLEER. Trimming took off 1 base at V and 5 bases at J, with 12 bases between the two ends. CDR3 sequence (DNA): TGCGCCAGCAGCCAAGGTCCTGGGGGAGAAAACATTCAGTACTTC. It translates to CASSQGPGGENIQYF.

This chain joins TRBV28 and TRBJ1-5; D is ambiguous. Germline V gives CDR1 MDHEN, CDR2 SYDVKM. V was trimmed by 6 bases and J by 5 bases, leaving 8 bases between them. The CDR3 runs to 12 residues. CDR3: CASSLKDQPQHF. For the CDR3, the DNA is TGTGCCAGCAGCCTTAAAGATCAGCCCCAGCATTTT.

V usage is TRBV7-9 and J usage is TRBJ2-1; TRBD2 aligns across 8 bases. V was pared by 5 bases and J by 6 bases, with 9 bases of the junction left unmatched. The CDR3 runs 15 residues. Germline V gives CDR1 SEHNR, CDR2 FQNEAQ (reference sequence). The CDR3 region is CASSPRSGRGNEQFF. CDR3 DNA: TGTGCCAGCAGCCCGAGGAGCGGGAGAGGCAATGAGCAGTTCTTC.

This chain connects TRBV6-2 or TRBV6-3 to TRBJ2-1; 14 nucleotides line up with TRBD2. This CDR3 is 16 amino acids long. Germline V gene sequence: CDR1 MNHEY, CDR2 SVGEGT. J lost 8 bases, V lost 5 bases, and 8 bases had no gene match. CDR3 DNA: TGTGCCAGCAGTAAAAGACTAGCGGGAGGGCCCCATGAGCAGTTCTTC. Its protein product is CASSKRLAGGPHEQFF.

In its sample, this clonotype was seen a few times. The rearrangement uses TRBV4-1 and TRBJ2-1; 10 nucleotides agree with TRBD2. In germline, CDR1 is MGHRA, CDR2 YSYEKL. The CDR3 consists of 17 residues. After removal of 0 bases from V and 8 bases from J, the junction contained 10 bases not matched to a gene. CDR3 DNA sequence: TGCGCCAGCAGCCAAGATTTGCTAGGGACTAGCGAGTATGAGCAGTTCTTC. Its translation: CASSQDLLGTSEYEQFF.

The J gene is TRBJ2-7, the V gene TRBV7-2; 8 bases align to TRBD1. V shed 7 bases and J 1 base; nucleotides not matched to a gene: 3. CDR3 length equals 13 residues. Germline loops: CDR1 SGHTA, CDR2 FQGNSA. The CDR3 reads CASTDRGSYEQYF. CDR3 nucleotide sequence: TGTGCCAGCACCGACAGGGGATCCTACGAGCAGTACTTC.

The rearrangement links TRBV27 to TRBJ2-7; a possible D gene is TRBD2 (5 bases). The CDR3 has 14 amino acids. V was cut by 0 bases and J by 2 bases, with 8 bases left in between. In germline, CDR1 is MNHEY, CDR2 SMNVEV (reference sequence). The CDR3 region is CASSLSVGTYEQYF. CDR3 in DNA: TGTGCCAGCAGTTTATCGGTCGGGACCTACGAGCAGTACTTC.

DNA for the CDR3: TGTGCCAGCAGCCCCTCACTAGCGGGAGGCCGTCGCCCACGGTCCGATACGCAGTATTTT. Its protein is CASSPSLAGGRRPRSDTQYF. This chain links TRBV7-8 with TRBJ2-3; 12 bases map to TRBD2. Germline CDR1 and CDR2: SGHVS and FQNEAQ. The CDR3 extends over 20 amino acids. V lost 5 bases and J lost 6; bases outside the gene matches: 21.

V and J are TRBV6-2 or TRBV6-3 and TRBJ2-7; 10 bases are shared with TRBD2. The germline V gene has CDR1 MNHEY and CDR2 SVGEGT. The CDR3 length is 15 residues. The V segment lost 0 bases and the J segment 2 bases; nucleotides outside the gene matches: 1. The DNA for the CDR3 is TGTGCCAGCAGTTACTCAACTAGCGGGGCCTACGAGCAGTACTTC. It codes for CASSYSTSGAYEQYF.

This clonotype turned up a few times. The CDR3 reads CATVQGQGDKTQYF. DNA for the CDR3: TGTGCCACAGTCCAAGGGCAGGGGGATAAGACCCAGTACTTC. The rearrangement joins TRBV10-3 to TRBJ2-5; 7 bases match TRBD1. The germline V gene has CDR1 ENHRY and CDR2 SYGVKD. V lost 10 bases to trimming and J lost 6 bases; unmatched junction nucleotides: 14. CDR3 length: 14 residues.

With regard to this clonotype: A read error may explain this, as a much larger clone is one base away. The chain recombines TRBV20-1 with TRBJ1-6; D ambiguous. CDR1 is DFQATT, CDR2 SNEGSKA, per germline (reference sequence). CDR3 length equals 14 residues. The CDR3 region has the DNA TGCGGTGCTAGATATGGCTCCTATAATTCACCCCTCCACTTT. Translating gives CGARYGSYNSPLHF.

The rearrangement links TRBV12-1 to TRBJ2-5. TRBV12-1 is listed as a pseudogene. CDR3 length: 12 amino acids. The CDR3 sequence: CASSAFGETQYF. The CDR3 region has the DNA TGTGCCAGCAGCGCTTTTGGGGAGACCCAGTACTTC.

The CDR3 loop reads CASSLRGTGGESRRSYF. CDR3 bases: TGTGCCAGCAGTTTAAGGGGTACGGGAGGAGAAAGTAGGAGGTCGTACTTC. The gene calls are TRBV12-3 or TRBV12-4 and TRBJ2-4; 7 bases agree with TRBD2. This CDR3 has 17 amino acids. V shed 2 bases and J 15 bases; nucleotides not matched to a gene: 22.

The rearrangement uses TRBV4-3 and TRBJ1-2; D possibly corresponds to TRBD1 (5 bases). Looked up from germline, CDR1 is LGHNA and CDR2 is YSLEER. V shed 1 base and J shed 3 bases, with 9 bases lying between them. This CDR3 has 14 amino acids. The CDR3, as DNA: TGCGCCAGCAGCCAAGCCCAGGGCTACTATGGCTACACCTTC. Residues: CASSQAQGYYGYTF.

This chain's CDR3 is CSARGPRGAADTQYF. In DNA, the CDR3 is TGCAGTGCTAGAGGCCCCCGCGGGGCGGCAGATACGCAGTATTTT. This chain joins TRBV20-1 and TRBJ2-3; tentatively, D is TRBD2 (6 bases). Trimming pared 1 base from V and 4 bases from J, leaving 15 bases between. Germline lookup yields CDR1 DFQATT and CDR2 SNEGSKA (reference sequence). There are 15 residues in the CDR3.

V and J are TRBV20-1 and TRBJ1-6; perhaps TRBD1 as D (5 bases). CDR1 is DFQATT and CDR2 is SNEGSKA in the germline V gene (reference sequence). The CDR3 is 14 residues long. Trimming took off 4 bases at V and 6 bases at J, with 13 bases between the two ends. DNA of the CDR3: TGCAGTGCTACCCGACAGACTAGTAATTCACCCCTCCACTTT. Protein sequence: CSATRQTSNSPLHF.

The chain has TRBV6-2 or TRBV6-3 and TRBJ2-5; a weak D match, TRBD1 (6 bases). Trimming cost V 1 base and J 11 bases, with 23 bases left between them. CDR3 size: 16 residues. From germline, CDR1 is MNHEY and CDR2 SVGEGT. In DNA, the CDR3 is TGTGCCAGCAGTTACTTAGCCCCGACAGGCCCTCTGGAGCAGTACTTC. This sequence encodes CASSYLAPTGPLEQYF.

In the case of this clonotype: A much larger clone lies one base from this, so it may be a read error. The V gene is TRBV6-6, the J gene TRBJ1-1; 7 bases map to TRBD1. Per the germline V gene, CDR1 is MNHNY and CDR2 is SVGAGI (reference sequence). CDR3 length equals 14 residues. The V gene end was trimmed by 8 bases and the J gene end by 6 bases; junction bases not matched to a gene: 12. The CDR3 DNA sequence: TGTGCCAGCGAGGATTCCAGGGGGAGCTCTGAAGCTTTCTTT. This translates into CASEDSRGSSEAFF.

In this sample, this clonotype turned up a few times. This chain connects TRBV3-1 to TRBJ2-7, with D possibly being TRBD2 (5 bases). Deletions cut 1 base from V and 5 bases from J, with 15 bases between. Germline V CDR1 and CDR2: LGHDT, YNNKEL (reference sequence). The CDR3 loop spans 15 amino acids. CDR3 bases: TGTGCCAGCAGCCAAGGAGCTTCGGGGTCCCACGAGCAGTACTTC. Protein product: CASSQGASGSHEQYF.